The sequence of this TCR beta chain was determined in a study of tumor-infiltrating lymphocytes in primary liver carcinoma. A few counts support this clonotype. Its target is not known. This could be a read error, since a much larger clone is one nucleotide away. Scientists recovered RNA and DNA together from around 20-30 mg of unsorted bulk tissue. Study-wide results and limits: Tumors and blood were compared for top-250-clone fraction, and tumors had the significantly higher value (p = 0.039). Tumor-adjacent and tumor-blood pairs shared less of their repertoires than tumor region pairs shared.

Researchers generated TCR beta cDNA from approximately 500 ng of total RNA, relying on a constant-region primer. Libraries for TCR beta were built through three nested multiplex PCR rounds, which together made up a slightly modified ARM-PCR procedure. The two initial PCR rounds, roughly 9 cycles each, used TRBV1-TRBV30 forward and C-beta reverse primers. TCRdb passed the multiplex PCR reads through MiXCR, listing each CDR3 protein once. This table holds about 41,000 distinct CDR3 sequences, 73% found once. The trim removed 3 bases at V and 2 bases at J, leaving 5 bases unmatched. CDR3 length: 15 residues. Germline V gives CDR1 MNHEY, CDR2 SVGAGI.

The TCR was taken from a man in his forties or fifties with primary liver carcinoma and hepatitis B virus infection. This rearrangement joins TRBV6-5 to TRBJ2-7; the match to TRBD2 covers 9 bases. The material sequenced was liver tumor tissue from sampling region 2. Subset here: tumor region T2, inferior pole. The CDR3 DNA sequence: TGTGCCAGCAGTTATCATAGCGGGAGCCCCTACGAGCAGTACTTC. Protein: CASSYHSGSPYEQYF.